Here is one T cell receptor beta chain with its context. Its antigen is undetermined. The data were obtained in a study of PD-1 blockade in classical Hodgkin lymphoma. Points from the study as a whole: The study found complete responders had baseline diversity similar to newly diagnosed patients. Significant TCR diversity gains by C4D1 occurred in CD4+ but not CD8+ cells. Patients with an early start, nivolumab under 1 year after ASCT, were excluded.

The CDR3 spans 16 residues. Trimming removed 4 bases at V and 1 base at J, with 16 bases between. CDR1 is SGHNT, CDR2 YENEEA, per germline. Every one of the patients relapsed after autologous stem cell transplantation (brentuximab vedotin exposure was variable). Measured with immunoSEQ multiplex PCR; TCRdb has only the in-frame clones, and not every one. The sample lists about 53,000 clones, over 75% occurring once. The specimen was peripheral blood mononuclear cells (PBMCs), collected at baseline. This chain joins TRBV11-3 and TRBJ1-2; TRBD1 might be the D (5 bases). The clonotype originates from a human donor with classical Hodgkin lymphoma. CDR3 DNA: TGTGCCAGCAGCTATAAACGGGGCTCGTTTAACTATGGCTACACCTTC. It translates to CASSYKRGSFNYGYTF.